One and the same sample provided the 16 T cell receptor beta chains below, sequenced in a study of T-cell memory formation after mild COVID-19. TCRdb independently ran MiXCR on the 5' RACE reads; one entry per CDR3 protein. The sample lists tens of thousands of distinct CDR3 sequences, 16% seen once, with about 31% in the top ten. Sequenced material: PBMCs or a T cell subset sorted from them (not recorded which). The source is an adult woman who had mild COVID-19 (a few samples of this study predate the infection). Cell type and time point are not known.

This clonotype has ten or more counts. DNA of the CDR3: TGTGCCAGCAGCCCCGACAGCGACAATGAGCAGTTCTTC. Protein: CASSPDSDNEQFF. The gene calls are TRBV12-3 or TRBV12-4 and TRBJ2-1; a possible D gene is TRBD1 (5 bases). The CDR3 has 13 residues. The V gene lost 6 bases and the J gene lost 5 bases, with 11 bases spanning the gap.

V is TRBV27 and J is TRBJ1-2; maybe TRBD1 (6 bases). V dropped 3 bases and J dropped 5 bases, with 13 bases sitting between them. Germline CDR1 is MNHEY and CDR2 is SMNVEV (reference sequence). CDR3 length: 14 residues. CDR3 nucleotides: TGTGCCAGCAGTTTTGCAGGGGCTCGTTATGGCTACACCTTC. This sequence encodes CASSFAGARYGYTF.

This clonotype came up a few times. The rearrangement uses TRBV20-1 and TRBJ2-5; 8 bases match TRBD1. Germline CDR1 DFQATT, CDR2 SNEGSKA (reference sequence). V trimming: 6 bases; J trimming: 2 bases; junction bases outside the gene matches: 5. The CDR3 consists of 13 residues. CDR3 loop: CSAQGQAQETQYF. The CDR3 region has the DNA TGCAGTGCCCAGGGACAGGCACAAGAGACCCAGTACTTC.

The chain has TRBV4-1 and TRBJ2-2; D not certain. This CDR3 has 12 amino acids. Germline loops: CDR1 MGHRA, CDR2 YSYEKL. With 7 bases removed from V and 5 bases from J, the gap between germline ends came to 8 bases. CDR3 DNA sequence: TGCGCCAGCATTGATGCGACCGGGGAGCTGTTTTTT. Translated: CASIDATGELFF.

The chain carries TRBV14 and TRBJ2-1; no clear D. The germline gives CDR1 SGHDN, CDR2 FVKESK. V was trimmed by 0 bases and J by 2 bases, leaving 17 bases between them. This CDR3 is 18 amino acids long. DNA of the CDR3: TGTGCCAGCAGCCAAGATCAGCTTAGGCGCGGCGCCTACAATGAGCAGTTCTTC. Its protein product is CASSQDQLRRGAYNEQFF.

This clonotype was found a few times. The chain uses TRBV9 and TRBJ1-1; no reliable D call. Germline lookup yields CDR1 SGDLS and CDR2 YYNGEE. This CDR3 comprises 13 residues. Trimming stripped 0 bases from V and 1 base from J, with 4 bases between. The CDR3 sequence: CASSVGKNTEAFF. The DNA for the CDR3 is TGTGCCAGCAGCGTAGGAAAGAACACTGAAGCTTTCTTT.

This clonotype was observed a handful of times. The rearrangement links TRBV7-9 to TRBJ2-5, with no clear D. The CDR3 runs to 15 residues. Germline loops: CDR1 SEHNR, CDR2 FQNEAQ (reference sequence). V lost 1 base and J 5 bases, leaving 14 bases between the germline ends. DNA for the CDR3: TGTGCCAGCAGCTTAGACATGGGCCTCCTGGAGACCCAGTACTTC. The encoded protein is CASSLDMGLLETQYF.

The chain has TRBV5-1 and TRBJ2-1; D unresolved. The germline gives CDR1 SGHRS, CDR2 YFSETQ. The CDR3 consists of 14 residues. V was shortened by 0 bases and J by 4 bases, with 8 bases between the two germline ends. DNA for the CDR3: TGCGCCAGCAGCTTGGATAACTTATACAATGAGCAGTTCTTC. This sequence encodes CASSLDNLYNEQFF.

This chain connects TRBV15 to TRBJ2-3; D unresolved. This CDR3 spans 16 amino acids. V was cut by 0 bases and J by 9 bases, with 19 bases left in between. Per the germline V gene, CDR1 is LNHNV and CDR2 is YYDKDF (reference sequence). CDR3 coding DNA: TGTGCCACCAGCAGAGATCTCGGACGGCACCAGGTAACGCAGTATTTT. Protein sequence: CATSRDLGRHQVTQYF. The variable domain in full, with the rest retrieved from reference TRBV15 and TRBJ2-3, is DAMVIQNPRYQVTQFGKPVTLSCSQTLNHNVMYWYQQKSSQAPKLLFHYYDKDFNNEADTPDNFQSRRPNTSFCFLDIRSPGLGDTAMYLCATSRDLGRHQVTQYFGPGTRLTVL.

CDR3 protein: CASSYPQTKSPLHF. As DNA, the CDR3 is TGTGCCAGCAGCTATCCTCAGACGAAATCACCCCTCCACTTT. The V and J genes are TRBV7-2 and TRBJ1-6; the D is unclear. Trimming took off 4 bases at V and 10 bases at J, with 14 bases between the two ends. CDR1 and CDR2 (germline): SGHTA, FQGNSA. This CDR3 has 14 amino acids.

The chain uses TRBV5-1 and TRBJ1-1; D possibly corresponds to TRBD1 (6 bases). The CDR3 contains 14 residues. Looked up from germline, CDR1 is SGHRS and CDR2 is YFSETQ. Trimming took 2 bases from V and 2 from J, leaving 10 bases between them. This CDR3 reads CASSFLQGNTEAFF. The DNA of the CDR3 is TGCGCCAGCAGCTTCTTACAGGGAAACACTGAAGCTTTCTTT.

This rearrangement joins TRBV7-6 to TRBJ2-1, with 7 positions matching TRBD2. CDR3 length: 16 amino acids. Germline V CDR1 and CDR2: SGHVS, FNYEAQ. V trimming: 3 bases; J trimming: 8 bases; junction bases outside the gene matches: 13. The CDR3 here is CASSFIRGGVVDEQFF. CDR3 nucleotide sequence: TGTGCCAGCAGCTTCATACGTGGGGGGGTTGTCGATGAGCAGTTCTTC.

J is TRBJ2-5 and V is TRBV21-1. TRBV21-1 is termed a pseudogene. The CDR3 is made up of 13 amino acids. Here the CDR3 reads CASSKLTEETQYF. The CDR3 DNA is TGTGCCAGCAGCAAATTAACGGAAGAGACCCAGTACTTC.

The table lists this clonotype with a few counts. The chain recombines TRBV4-1 with TRBJ1-1; D perhaps matches TRBD1 (5 bases). Between the trimmed V and J ends, which lost 1 base and 8 bases, there was a span of 23 bases. CDR3 length: 17 residues. CDR1 and CDR2 from the germline V gene are MGHRA and YSYEKL. The DNA for the CDR3 is TGCGCCAGCAGCCAAGTGGGAGGAAAGACGGGGGGTCGAGAAGCTTTCTTT. As protein: CASSQVGGKTGGREAFF.

The chain links TRBV29-1 to TRBJ2-3, with TRBD1 as a possible D gene (5 bases). From germline, CDR1 is SQVTM and CDR2 ANQGSEA. The ends were cut back, 5 bases at V and 2 bases at J, with 17 bases in the middle. CDR3 length: 15 residues. The CDR3 nucleotides read TGCAGCGTTTATGGGGCTTTACAGTACACAGATACGCAGTATTTT. Translated, it gives CSVYGALQYTDTQYF.

J is TRBJ2-7 and V is TRBV4-3, with 12 bases lining up with TRBD2. Trimming at V came to 3 bases and at J to 4 bases, leaving 4 bases not matched to a gene. The CDR3 runs to 15 residues. Germline CDR1 and CDR2: LGHNA and YSLEER. The CDR3 DNA sequence: TGCGCCAGCAGCCACGGACTAGCGGGACCTTACGAGCAGTACTTC. Protein product: CASSHGLAGPYEQYF.